Each of the 6 T cell receptor beta chains below was sequenced from the same sample in a study of CD8 T cells in Susac syndrome. It was with random hexamers that 0.5 to 1 ug RNA was reverse transcribed. TCRdb analysed the immunoSEQ multiplex PCR reads with MiXCR anew, one entry per CDR3 protein. Of roughly 150,000 distinct CDR3 sequences in the sample, under 95% were seen once. The sample consisted of CD4+ T cells from PBMCs. The source is a human donor in good health.

This chain joins TRBV5-1 and TRBJ2-7, with D unclear. Germline lookup yields CDR1 SGHRS and CDR2 YFSETQ. The CDR3 spans 13 residues. V shed 2 bases and J shed 1 base, with 7 bases lying between them. The CDR3: CASSFIGSYEQYF. In DNA form, the CDR3 reads TGCGCCAGCAGCTTTATCGGATCCTACGAGCAGTACTTC. The full variable domain, completed using reference TRBV5-1 and TRBJ2-7, is KAGVTQTPRYLIKTRGQQVTLSCSPISGHRSVSWYQQTPGQGLQFLFEYFSETQRNKGNFPGRFSGRQFSNSRSEMNVSTLELGDSALYLCASSFIGSYEQYFGPGTRLTVT.

This chain links TRBV29-1 with TRBJ1-1, with D hard to call. The CDR3 is 13 amino acids. Trimming cost V 0 bases and J 4 bases, with 9 bases left between them. Germline lookup yields CDR1 SQVTM and CDR2 ANQGSEA. CDR3: CSVEELPGTEAFF. CDR3 bases: TGCAGCGTTGAAGAGCTCCCGGGCACTGAAGCTTTCTTT.

The rearrangement uses TRBV6-5 and TRBJ1-6; D is perhaps TRBD1 (6 bases). V shed 6 bases and J shed 10 bases, with 19 bases lying between them. CDR3 length: 15 amino acids. Germline V CDR1 and CDR2: MNHEY, SVGAGI. CDR3: CASRRLEGGQSPLHF. As DNA, the CDR3 is TGTGCCAGCAGACGCCTCGAGGGGGGGCAATCACCCCTCCACTTT.

The J gene is TRBJ2-2, the V gene TRBV9; D call uncertain. The CDR3 totals 14 residues. V lost 4 bases to trimming and J lost 3 bases, with 10 bases between them. Germline values: CDR1 SGDLS, CDR2 YYNGEE. Written as DNA, the CDR3 is TGTGCCAGCAGCCCTCGACCTGACACCGGGGAGCTGTTTTTT. This codes for CASSPRPDTGELFF.

This chain uses TRBV20-1 with TRBJ2-1; 7 bases line up with TRBD1. Germline V lookup: CDR1 DFQATT, CDR2 SNEGSKA (reference sequence). J was trimmed by 8 bases and V by 0 bases; bases with no gene match: 1. This CDR3 has 12 residues. This chain's CDR3 is CSARDQGDEQFF. Here the CDR3 DNA reads TGCAGTGCTAGAGATCAGGGGGATGAGCAGTTCTTC.

The chain couples TRBV2 to TRBJ1-5; the D gene is possibly TRBD1 (5 bases). The CDR3 runs 13 residues. Germline CDR1 and CDR2: SNHLY and FYNNEI. With 7 bases removed from V and 6 bases from J, the gap between germline ends came to 13 bases. This CDR3 reads CASMGGGAQPQHF. CDR3 in DNA: TGTGCCAGCATGGGGGGGGGAGCTCAGCCCCAGCATTTT.